This T cell receptor beta chain was identified during a study of response to subunit inactivated influenza vaccine. This CDR3 region has 16 residues. Looked up from germline, CDR1 is SGHTA and CDR2 is FQGTGA. Trimming took off 2 bases at V and 0 bases at J, with 11 bases between the two ends. Study results and limitations: Authors suggested seasonal influenza vaccinations each recruit few new T cells.

The table lists this clonotype with a few counts. Its antigen is unknown. Each CDR3 protein is one row after TCRdb ran MiXCR on the RT-PCR reads. The profile covers 250,000 to 350,000 distinct CDR3 sequences, with approximately 20% appearing a single time and 10% taken by the ten largest. The chain recombines TRBV7-3 with TRBJ1-3; D is ambiguous. Material: PBMCs from blood, obtained 21 months after vaccination. This clonotype originated in a man between 45 and 75 years old who received an inactivated influenza vaccine. The CDR3, as DNA: TGTGCCAGCAGCTTAGGTTTGGCGAGCTCTGGAAACACCATATATTTT. It specifies CASSLGLASSGNTIYF. Complete variable domain (other parts from reference TRBV7-3 and TRBJ1-3): GAGVSQTPSNKVTEKGKYVELRCDPISGHTALYWYRQSLGQGPEFLIYFQGTGAADDSGLPNDRFFAVRPEGSVSTLKIQRTERGDSAVYLCASSLGLASSGNTIYFGEGSWLTVV.